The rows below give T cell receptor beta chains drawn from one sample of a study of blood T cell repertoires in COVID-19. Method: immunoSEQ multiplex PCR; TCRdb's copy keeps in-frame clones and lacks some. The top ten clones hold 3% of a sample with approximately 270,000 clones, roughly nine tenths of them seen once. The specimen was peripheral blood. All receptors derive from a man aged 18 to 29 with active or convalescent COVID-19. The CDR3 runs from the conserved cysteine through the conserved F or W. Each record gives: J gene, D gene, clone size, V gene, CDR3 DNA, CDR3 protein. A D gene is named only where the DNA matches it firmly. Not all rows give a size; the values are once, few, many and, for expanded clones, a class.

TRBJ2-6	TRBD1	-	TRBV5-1	TGCGCCAGCAGCTGGGGACAGGCCTCTGGGGCCAACGTCCTGACTTTC	CASSWGQASGANVLTF
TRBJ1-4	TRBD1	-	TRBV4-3	TGCGCCAGCAGCCAAGGACCGGGACAGGGAAATGAAAAACTGTTTTTT	CASSQGPGQGNEKLFF
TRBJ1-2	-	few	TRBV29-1	TGCAGCGTGCGGGAAACTAACTATGGCTACACCTTC	CSVRETNYGYTF
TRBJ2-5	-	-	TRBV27	TGTGCCAGCAGTTCTTACGGGAGCCAAGAGACCCAGTACTTC	CASSSYGSQETQYF
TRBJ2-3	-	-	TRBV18	TGTGCCAGCTCACCAGCTATGGGGGGTATGACAGATACGCAGTATTTT	CASSPAMGGMTDTQYF
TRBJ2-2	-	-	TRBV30	TGTGCCTGGAGTGTTAGTTTAATGTCCGGGGAGCTGTTTTTT	CAWSVSLMSGELFF
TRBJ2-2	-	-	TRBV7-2	TGTGCCAGCAGCTTAGACCCAGGGTGGCACGGGGAGCTGTTTTTT	CASSLDPGWHGELFF
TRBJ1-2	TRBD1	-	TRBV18	TGTGCCAGCTCCCAGGGACAGGGGAACTATGGCTACACCTTC	CASSQGQGNYGYTF
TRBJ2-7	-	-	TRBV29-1	TGCAGCGTTGAGCTGCAGGTTATTACCCACGAGCAGTACTTC	CSVELQVITHEQYF
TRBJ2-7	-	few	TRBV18	TGTGCCAGCTCACCGCAAGGAGTGGGCGAGCAGTACTTC	CASSPQGVGEQYF
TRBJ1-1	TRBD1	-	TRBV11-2	TGTGCCAGCAGTCCGAGGACAGGGTTGTACACTGAAGCTTTCTTT	CASSPRTGLYTEAFF
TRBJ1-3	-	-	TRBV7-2	TGTGCCAGCAGCTTAGATTCGGGTTCTCAATCCGGAAACACCATATATTTT	CASSLDSGSQSGNTIYF
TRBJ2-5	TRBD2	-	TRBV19	TGTGCCAGTAGAATGGGGGGAGGGGAGACCCAGTACTTC	CASRMGGGETQYF
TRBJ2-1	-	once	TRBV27	TGTGCCAGCAGTTTTGTGGGCGGGCTCTCCTACAATGAGCAGTTCTTC	CASSFVGGLSYNEQFF
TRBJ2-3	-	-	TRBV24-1	TGTGCCACCAGTGACCCGACTAGCACAGATACGCAGTATTTT	CATSDPTSTDTQYF
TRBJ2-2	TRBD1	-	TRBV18	TGTGCCAGCTCACCAATGACAGGGCAAAGCACCGGGGAGCTGTTTTTT	CASSPMTGQSTGELFF
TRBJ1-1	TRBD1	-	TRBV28	TGTGCCAGCAGTCCAGGGGGCGGAAAGGACACTGAAGCTTTCTTT	CASSPGGGKDTEAFF
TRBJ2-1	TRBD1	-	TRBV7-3	TGTGCCAGCAGTGCCGGGACAGGGGGTCTCCATGAGCAGTTCTTC	CASSAGTGGLHEQFF
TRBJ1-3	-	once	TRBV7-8	TGTGCCAGCAGCCCCCGGCGGGGGGCTTTTGGAAACACCATATATTTT	CASSPRRGAFGNTIYF
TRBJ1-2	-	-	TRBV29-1	TGCAGCGTAGTCTCAGGGATGGACGGCTACACCTTC	CSVVSGMDGYTF
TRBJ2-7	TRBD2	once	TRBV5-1	TGCGCCAGCAGCCCCGGTTTTATACCCGGGACTAGCGGGAGTGAGCAGTACTTC	CASSPGFIPGTSGSEQYF
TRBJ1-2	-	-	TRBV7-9	TGTGCCAGCAGCCAGGACAGTTCAAACTATGGCTACACCTTC	CASSQDSSNYGYTF
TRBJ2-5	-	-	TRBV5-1	TGCGCCAGCAACCCGAATGGGGGGTCGGGAGAGACCCAGTACTTC	CASNPNGGSGETQYF
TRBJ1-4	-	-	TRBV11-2	TGTGCCAGCAGCTTAGGGACAGCAACTAATGAAAAACTGTTTTTT	CASSLGTATNEKLFF
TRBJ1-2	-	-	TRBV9	TGTGCCAGCAGCGTTGCAGGGTCCGACTATGGCTACACCTTC	CASSVAGSDYGYTF
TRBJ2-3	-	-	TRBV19	TGTGCCAGTAGTATTAGCGGAATTAGGCCGGATACGCAGTATTTT	CASSISGIRPDTQYF
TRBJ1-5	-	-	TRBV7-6	TGTGCCAGCAGCTTCTCAGGAGGGCCCCAGCATTTT	CASSFSGGPQHF
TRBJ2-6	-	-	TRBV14	TGTGCCAGCAGCCAAGTGGAGCTCTCTGGGGCCAACGTCCTGACTTTC	CASSQVELSGANVLTF
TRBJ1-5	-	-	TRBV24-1	TGTGCCACCAGTGATCCTCGGGGGGATAGCAATCAGCCCCAGCATTTT	CATSDPRGDSNQPQHF
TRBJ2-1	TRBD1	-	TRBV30	TGTGCCTATTTAACAGGGGGCACCATAGAGCAGTTCTTC	CAYLTGGTIEQFF
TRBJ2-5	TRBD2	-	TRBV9	TGTGCCAGCAGCGTTGCTAGCGGGAGGAAAGAGACCCAGTACTTC	CASSVASGRKETQYF
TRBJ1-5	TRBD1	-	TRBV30	TGTGCCTGGTCCCCAGGGGGACTTCAGCCCCAGCATTTT	CAWSPGGLQPQHF
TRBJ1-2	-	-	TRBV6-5	TGTGCCAGCAGTTATTCATCTAGTAGACTTAACTATGGCTACACCTTC	CASSYSSSRLNYGYTF
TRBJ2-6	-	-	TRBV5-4	TGTGCCAGCAGGTCAGGAGGCTCTGGGGCCAACGTCCTGACTTTC	CASRSGGSGANVLTF
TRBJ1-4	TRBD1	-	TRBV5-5	TGTGCCAGCAGCTTAGGACAGGGCGGCGAAAAACTGTTTTTT	CASSLGQGGEKLFF
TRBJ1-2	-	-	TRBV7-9	TGTGCCAGCGGCAACGCGGGGCTCGCGGATGGCTACACCTTC	CASGNAGLADGYTF
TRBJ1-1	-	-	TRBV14	TGTGCCAGCAGCCAAGCGCTGAGGAGCACTGAAGCTTTCTTT	CASSQALRSTEAFF
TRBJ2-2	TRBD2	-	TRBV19	TGTGCCAGTATGAGACTAGCTAAAAACACCGGGGAGCTGTTTTTT	CASMRLAKNTGELFF
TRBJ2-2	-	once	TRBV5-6	TGTGCCAGCAGCTTTGGTCGGCGGGGAACTGGGGAGCTGTTTTTT	CASSFGRRGTGELFF
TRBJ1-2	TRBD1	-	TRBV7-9	TGTGCCAGCAGCCCACGACAGGGAGGCTACACCTTC	CASSPRQGGYTF
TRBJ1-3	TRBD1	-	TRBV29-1	TGCAGCGTCGGGGGACAGGGAAAGAGAGGAAACACCATATATTTT	CSVGGQGKRGNTIYF
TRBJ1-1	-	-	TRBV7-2	TGTGCCAGCAGCTTAGCGAGGGCCCCGAACACTGAAGCTTTCTTT	CASSLARAPNTEAFF
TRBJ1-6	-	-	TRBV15	TGTGCCACCAGCAGAGATGGGGCAGGAAATTCACCCCTCCACTTT	CATSRDGAGNSPLHF
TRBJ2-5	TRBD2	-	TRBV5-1	TGCGCCAGCAGCTTGGAACTAGCGGGTCCGGGTGAGACCCAGTACTTC	CASSLELAGPGETQYF
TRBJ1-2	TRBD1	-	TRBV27	TGTGCCAGCAGTCCAGGACAGGGGGCTGCCTATGGCTACACCTTC	CASSPGQGAAYGYTF
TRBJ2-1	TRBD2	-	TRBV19	TGTGCCACCAAGGGACTAGCGGGAGCTCGCTACAATGAGCAGTTCTTC	CATKGLAGARYNEQFF